This T cell receptor beta chain was sequenced for a study of PD-L1 blockade in urothelial cancer. Study summary: Timepoints chosen for blood analysis were 3 weeks (second dose) and 6 weeks after treatment start. When blood samples were assessed, the median T cell count was around 150,000. Study findings and constraints: Below-median blood TCR clonality before treatment forecast better survival.

Time point reported: peripheral blood 6 weeks after treatment start. The patients' disease, urothelial carcinoma, was locally advanced or metastatic. V gave up 4 bases and J gave up 8 bases, with 16 bases separating them. Germline values: CDR1 SGDLS, CDR2 YYNGEE. The CDR3 is 14 residues long. A remark on this clone: Antigen: not known.

Method: immunoSEQ multiplex PCR; TCRdb's copy keeps in-frame clones and lacks some. The sample includes 20,000 to 25,000 clones, under 90% of them seen just once. This TCR was recovered from a man between 65 and 79 years old with urothelial cancer. The material was PBMCs, obtained around atezolizumab (anti-PD-L1) treatment. The rearrangement joins TRBV9 to TRBJ2-1; no clear D gene. CDR3 bases: TGTGCCAGCAGCCTTAGCCGCTCAAGCTATGAGCAGTTCTTC. Its protein is CASSLSRSSYEQFF.